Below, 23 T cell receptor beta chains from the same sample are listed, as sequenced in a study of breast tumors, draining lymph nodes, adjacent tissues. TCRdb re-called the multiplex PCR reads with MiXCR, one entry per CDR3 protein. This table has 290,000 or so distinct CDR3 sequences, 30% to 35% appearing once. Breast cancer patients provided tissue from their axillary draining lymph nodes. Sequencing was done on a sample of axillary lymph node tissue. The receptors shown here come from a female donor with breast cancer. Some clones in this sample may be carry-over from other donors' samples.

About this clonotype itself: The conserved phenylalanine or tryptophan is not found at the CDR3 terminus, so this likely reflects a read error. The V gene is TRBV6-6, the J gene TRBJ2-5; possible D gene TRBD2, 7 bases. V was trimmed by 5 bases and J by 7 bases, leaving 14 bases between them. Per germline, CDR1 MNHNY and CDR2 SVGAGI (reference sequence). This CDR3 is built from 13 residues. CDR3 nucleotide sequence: TGTGCCAGCAGTCTAGCGGAGGGGGGGACCCAGTACCTC. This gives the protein CASSLAEGGTQYL.

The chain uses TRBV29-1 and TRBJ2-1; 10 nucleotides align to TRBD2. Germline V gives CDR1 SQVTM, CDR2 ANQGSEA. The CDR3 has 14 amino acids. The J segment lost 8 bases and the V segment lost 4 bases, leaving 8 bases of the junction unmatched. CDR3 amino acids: CSVGSLAGLHEQFF. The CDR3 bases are TGCAGCGTTGGGTCACTAGCGGGATTACATGAGCAGTTCTTC.

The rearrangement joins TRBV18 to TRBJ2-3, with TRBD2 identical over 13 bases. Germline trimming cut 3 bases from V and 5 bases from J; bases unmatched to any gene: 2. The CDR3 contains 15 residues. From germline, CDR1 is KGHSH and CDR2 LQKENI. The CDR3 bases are TGTGCCAGCTCACCGGGACTAGCGGGAATAGATACGCAGTATTTT. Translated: CASSPGLAGIDTQYF.

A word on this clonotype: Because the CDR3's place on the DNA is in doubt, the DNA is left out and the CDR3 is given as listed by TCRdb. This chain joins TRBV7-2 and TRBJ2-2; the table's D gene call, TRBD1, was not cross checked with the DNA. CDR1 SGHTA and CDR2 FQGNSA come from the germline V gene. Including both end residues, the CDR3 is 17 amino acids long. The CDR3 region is CASSQVLGAQTPGSCFF.

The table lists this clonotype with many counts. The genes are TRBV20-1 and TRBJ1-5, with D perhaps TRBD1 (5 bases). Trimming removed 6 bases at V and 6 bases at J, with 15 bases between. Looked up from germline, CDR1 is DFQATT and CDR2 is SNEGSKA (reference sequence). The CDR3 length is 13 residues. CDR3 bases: TGCAGTGCACACGGCGGGGGAGGTCAGCCCCAGCATTTT. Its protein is CSAHGGGGQPQHF.

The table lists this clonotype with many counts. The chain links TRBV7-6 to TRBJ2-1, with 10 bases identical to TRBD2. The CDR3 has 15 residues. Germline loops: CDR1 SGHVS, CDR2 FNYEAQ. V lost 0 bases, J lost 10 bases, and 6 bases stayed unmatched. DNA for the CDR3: TGTGCCAGCAGCTTAGCAGCGGGAGGGCCCTACGAGCAGTTCTTC. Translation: CASSLAAGGPYEQFF.

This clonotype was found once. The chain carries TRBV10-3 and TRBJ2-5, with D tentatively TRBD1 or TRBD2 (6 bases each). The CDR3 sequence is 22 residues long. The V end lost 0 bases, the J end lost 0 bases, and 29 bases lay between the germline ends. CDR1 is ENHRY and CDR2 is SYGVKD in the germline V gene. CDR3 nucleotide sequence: TGTGCCATCAGTGAGTCGGGGGTTCTCGCGGGGCTCGGGGGCCGTGACCAAGAGACCCAGTACTTC. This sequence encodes CAISESGVLAGLGGRDQETQYF.

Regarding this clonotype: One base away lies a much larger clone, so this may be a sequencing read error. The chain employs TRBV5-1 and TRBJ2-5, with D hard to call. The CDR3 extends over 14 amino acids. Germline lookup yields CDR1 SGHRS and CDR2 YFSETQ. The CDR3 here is CASSLQKYQDTQYF. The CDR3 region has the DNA TGCGCCAGCAGTTTACAGAAGTATCAAGACACCCAGTACTTC.

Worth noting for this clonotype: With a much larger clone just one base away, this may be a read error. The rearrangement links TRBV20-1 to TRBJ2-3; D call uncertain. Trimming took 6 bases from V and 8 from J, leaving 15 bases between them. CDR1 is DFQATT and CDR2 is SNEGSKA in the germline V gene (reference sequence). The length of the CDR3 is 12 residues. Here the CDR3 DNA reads TGCAGTGCGGGTCCTGTTACACGTACGCAGTATTTT. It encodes CSAGPVTRTQYF.

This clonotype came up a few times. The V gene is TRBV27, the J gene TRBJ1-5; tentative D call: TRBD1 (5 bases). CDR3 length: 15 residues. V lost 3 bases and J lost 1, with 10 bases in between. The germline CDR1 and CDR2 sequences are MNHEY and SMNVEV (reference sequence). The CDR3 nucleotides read TGTGCCAGCAGTTTCGGACATACCAGCAATCAGCCCCAGCATTTT. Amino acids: CASSFGHTSNQPQHF.

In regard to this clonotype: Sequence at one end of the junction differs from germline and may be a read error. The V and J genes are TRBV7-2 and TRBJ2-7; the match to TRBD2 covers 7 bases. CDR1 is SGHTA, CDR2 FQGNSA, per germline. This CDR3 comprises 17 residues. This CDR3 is CAGSSRGGGDYRYEQYF. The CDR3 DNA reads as TGTGCCGGCAGCTCCCGTGGGGGGGGGGACTACCGCTACGAGCAGTACTTC.

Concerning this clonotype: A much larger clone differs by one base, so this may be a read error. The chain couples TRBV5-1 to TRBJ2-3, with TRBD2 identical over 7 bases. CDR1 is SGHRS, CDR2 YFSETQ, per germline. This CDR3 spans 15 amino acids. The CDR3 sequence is CAGRTRGERPDTQYF. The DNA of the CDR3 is TGCGCCGGCAGGACTCGGGGGGAGCGGCCAGATACGCAGTATTTT.

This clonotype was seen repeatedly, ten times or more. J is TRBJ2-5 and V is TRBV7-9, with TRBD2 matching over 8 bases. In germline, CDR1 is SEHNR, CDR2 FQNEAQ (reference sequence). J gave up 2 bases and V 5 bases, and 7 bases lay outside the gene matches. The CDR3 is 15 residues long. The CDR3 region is CASSKTSARQETQYF. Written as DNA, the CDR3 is TGTGCCAGCAGCAAGACTAGCGCCCGACAAGAGACCCAGTACTTC.

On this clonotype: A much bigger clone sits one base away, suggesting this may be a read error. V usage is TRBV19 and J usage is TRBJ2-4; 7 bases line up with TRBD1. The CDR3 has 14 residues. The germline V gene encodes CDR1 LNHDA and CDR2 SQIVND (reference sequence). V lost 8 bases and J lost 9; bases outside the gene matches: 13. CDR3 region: CASGAEDRTGIQYF. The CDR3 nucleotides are TGTGCCAGTGGTGCAGAGGACAGGACTGGCATTCAGTACTTC. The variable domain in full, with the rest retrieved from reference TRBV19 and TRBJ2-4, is DGGITQSPKYLFRKEGQNVTLSCEQNLNHDAMYWYRQDPGQGLRLIYYSQIVNDFQKGDIAEGYSVSREKKESFPLTVTSAQKNPTAFYLCASGAEDRTGIQYFGAGTRLSVL.

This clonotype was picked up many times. The CDR3 DNA reads TGTGCCAGCAGCGTAGCTCTAGGAGGGTCTGGCTACACCTTC. It encodes CASSVALGGSGYTF. The rearrangement joins TRBV9 to TRBJ1-2; D is unclear. Trimming cost V 0 bases and J 7 bases, with 13 bases left between them. The CDR3 consists of 14 residues. From germline, CDR1 is SGDLS and CDR2 YYNGEE.

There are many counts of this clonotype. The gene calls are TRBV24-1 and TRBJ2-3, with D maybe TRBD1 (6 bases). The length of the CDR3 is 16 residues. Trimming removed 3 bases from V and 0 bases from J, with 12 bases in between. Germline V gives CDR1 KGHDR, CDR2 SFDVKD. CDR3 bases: TGTGCCACCAGTGATCCCCGGGACACGAGCACAGATACGCAGTATTTT. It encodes CATSDPRDTSTDTQYF.

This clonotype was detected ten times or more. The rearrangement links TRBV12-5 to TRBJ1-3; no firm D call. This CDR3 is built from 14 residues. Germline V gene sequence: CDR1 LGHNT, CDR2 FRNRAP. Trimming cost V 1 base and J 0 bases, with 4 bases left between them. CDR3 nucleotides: TGTGCTAGTGGTTTGGGGGACTCTGGAAACACCATATATTTT. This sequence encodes CASGLGDSGNTIYF. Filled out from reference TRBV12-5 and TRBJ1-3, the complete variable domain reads DARVTQTPRHKVTEMGQEVTMRCQPILGHNTVFWYRQTMMQGLELLAYFRNRAPLDDSGMPKDRFSAEMPDATLATLKIQPSEPRDSAVYFCASGLGDSGNTIYFGEGSWLTVV.

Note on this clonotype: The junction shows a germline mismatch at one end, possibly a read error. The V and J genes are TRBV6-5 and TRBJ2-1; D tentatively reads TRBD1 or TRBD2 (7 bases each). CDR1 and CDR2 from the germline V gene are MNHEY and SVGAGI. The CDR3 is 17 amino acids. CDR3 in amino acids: CASSGSRGGVLGGERFF. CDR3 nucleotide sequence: TGTGCCAGCAGTGGCTCCAGGGGGGGGGTGCTGGGTGGTGAGCGGTTCTTC.

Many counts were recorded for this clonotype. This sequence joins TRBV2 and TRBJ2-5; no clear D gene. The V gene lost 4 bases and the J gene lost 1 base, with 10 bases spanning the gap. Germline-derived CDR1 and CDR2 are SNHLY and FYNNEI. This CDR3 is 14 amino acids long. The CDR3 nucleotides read TGTGCCAGCAGTGTAGGCCTATCCCAAGAGACCCAGTACTTC. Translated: CASSVGLSQETQYF.

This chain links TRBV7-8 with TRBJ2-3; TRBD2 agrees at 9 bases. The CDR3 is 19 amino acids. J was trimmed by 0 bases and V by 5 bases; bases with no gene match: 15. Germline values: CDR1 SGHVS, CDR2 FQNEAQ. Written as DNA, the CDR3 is TGTGCCAGCAGCAATCTAATGACTAGCGGACCACTAAGCACAGATACGCAGTATTTT. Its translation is CASSNLMTSGPLSTDTQYF.

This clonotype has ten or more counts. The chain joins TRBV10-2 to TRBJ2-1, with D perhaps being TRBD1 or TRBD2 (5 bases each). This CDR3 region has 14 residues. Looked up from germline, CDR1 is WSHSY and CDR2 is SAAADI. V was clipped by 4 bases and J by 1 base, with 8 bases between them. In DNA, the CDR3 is TGCGCCAGCAGTGGGGGGACGTCCTACAATGAGCAGTTCTTC. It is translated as CASSGGTSYNEQFF.

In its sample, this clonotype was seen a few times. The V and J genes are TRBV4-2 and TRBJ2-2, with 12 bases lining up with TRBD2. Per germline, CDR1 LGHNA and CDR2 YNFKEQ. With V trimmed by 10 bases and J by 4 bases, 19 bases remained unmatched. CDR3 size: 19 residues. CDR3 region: CATSGSLHTTSGSTGELFF. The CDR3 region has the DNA TGTGCCACCTCAGGTTCCCTACACACGACTAGCGGGAGCACCGGGGAGCTGTTTTTT.

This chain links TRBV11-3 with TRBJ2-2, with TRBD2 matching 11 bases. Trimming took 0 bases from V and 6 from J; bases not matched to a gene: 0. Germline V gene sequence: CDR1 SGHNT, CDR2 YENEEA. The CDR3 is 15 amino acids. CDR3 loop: CASSLDSGRAGELFF. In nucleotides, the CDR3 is TGTGCCAGCAGCTTAGATAGCGGGAGGGCCGGGGAGCTGTTTTTT.